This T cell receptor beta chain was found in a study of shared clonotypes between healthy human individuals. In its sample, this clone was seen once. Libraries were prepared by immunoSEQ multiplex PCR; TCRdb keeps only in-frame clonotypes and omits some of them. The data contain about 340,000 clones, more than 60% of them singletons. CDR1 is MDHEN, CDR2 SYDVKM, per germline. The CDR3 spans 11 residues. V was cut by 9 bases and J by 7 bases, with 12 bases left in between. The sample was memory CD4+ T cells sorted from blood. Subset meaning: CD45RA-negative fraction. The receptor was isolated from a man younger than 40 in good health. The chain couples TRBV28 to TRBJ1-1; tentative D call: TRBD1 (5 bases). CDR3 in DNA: TGTGCCAGTCTGGGACCTCTTGAAGCTTTCTTT. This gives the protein CASLGPLEAFF.